The T cell receptor (beta chain) under discussion was sequenced for a study of blood T cell repertoires in COVID-19. Two negative PCRs, clearance, or symptom resolution had been documented for recovered Cohort 3 donors. CDR1 and CDR2 (germline): SGHRS, YFSETQ. CDR3 length equals 14 residues. The V and J ends lost 4 bases and 5 bases, in that order; junction bases with no gene match: 6. Here immunoSEQ multiplex PCR was the method, and the copy in TCRdb shows in-frame clones only, minus some. The sample has around 290,000 clones, approximately 92% seen once; the top ten hold 0.9% to 1.2%. The sequenced sample consisted of PBMCs or T cells enriched from blood (not recorded which). The V gene is TRBV5-1, the J gene TRBJ2-5; 9 nucleotides line up with TRBD1. The clonotype was recovered from a woman in her thirties who had recovered from COVID-19. The CDR3 DNA follows: TGCGCCAGCAGCAAAACAGGGGGCGTTGAGACCCAGTACTTC. Protein product: CASSKTGGVETQYF.